The TCR beta chain under discussion was sequenced for a study of blood T cell repertoires in COVID-19. TCRdb's table, derived via immunoSEQ multiplex PCR, lists solely in-frame clones and lacks some. The sample lists about 210,000 clones; 80% to 90% were seen once. The germline CDR1 and CDR2 sequences are SGHNT and YENEEA. The V end lost 8 bases, the J end lost 0 bases, and 22 bases lay between the germline ends. The CDR3 extends over 17 amino acids. The chain recombines TRBV11-3 with TRBJ1-2; a weak D match, TRBD1 (6 bases). Sample: PBMCs or T cells enriched from blood (not recorded which). The source of this sequence is a woman aged 40 to 49 with acute COVID-19. In DNA form, the CDR3 reads TGTGCCAGCGGGGGTGGGACAAGTGGAGAGGCTAACTATGGCTACACCTTC. Residues: CASGGGTSGEANYGYTF. The full variable domain, completed using reference TRBV11-3 and TRBJ1-2, is EAGVVQSPRYKIIEKKQPVAFWCNPISGHNTLYWYLQNLGQGPELLIRYENEEAVDDSQLPKDRFSAERLKGVDSTLKIQPAELGDSAVYLCASGGGTSGEANYGYTFGSGTRLTVV.